This T cell receptor beta chain came from a study of molecular identifiers for immune sequencing clone quantification. The CDR3 spans 13 residues. CDR1 is SGHNT, CDR2 YYREEE, per germline (reference sequence). Trimming cost V 4 bases and J 3 bases, with 10 bases left between them. TCRdb re-called the PCR reads through MiXCR, storing one row per CDR3 protein. The profile shows over 85,000 distinct CDR3 sequences, roughly 23% of them singletons. This chain links TRBV5-4 with TRBJ1-1; D ambiguous. The sequencing input was naive CD8+ T cells from blood, with Jurkat cell RNA spiked in. The subset: FACS-sorted CD8+CD4-CCR7+CD45RA+ naive T cells. The sequence was collected from a human donor in good health. Some libraries in this study had Jurkat cell RNA spiked in. In DNA form, the CDR3 reads TGTGCCAGCAGCGCCCCAGGAGACACTGAAGCTTTCTTT. Residues: CASSAPGDTEAFF.